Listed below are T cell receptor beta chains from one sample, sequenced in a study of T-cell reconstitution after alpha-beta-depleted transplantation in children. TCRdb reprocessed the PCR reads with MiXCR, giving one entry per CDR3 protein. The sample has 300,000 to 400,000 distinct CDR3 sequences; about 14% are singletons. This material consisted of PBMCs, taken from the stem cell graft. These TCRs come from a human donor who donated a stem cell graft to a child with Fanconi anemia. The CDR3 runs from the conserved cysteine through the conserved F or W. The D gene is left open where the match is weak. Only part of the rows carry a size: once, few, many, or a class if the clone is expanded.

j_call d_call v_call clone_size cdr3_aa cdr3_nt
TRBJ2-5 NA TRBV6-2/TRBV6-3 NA CASSYGAPTQYF TGTGCCAGCAGTTACGGGGCGCCGACCCAGTACTTC
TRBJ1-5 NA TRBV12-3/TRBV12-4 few CASSLGGLYQPQHF TGTGCCAGCAGTTTGGGGGGGCTTTATCAGCCCCAGCATTTT
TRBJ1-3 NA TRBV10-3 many CAISGQRGNTIYF TGTGCCATCAGTGGACAGCGTGGAAACACCATATATTTT
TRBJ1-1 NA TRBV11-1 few CASSLSSENTEAFF TGTGCCAGCAGCTTAAGTTCAGAGAACACTGAAGCTTTCTTT
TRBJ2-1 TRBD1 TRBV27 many CASSLSGGQGEQFF TGTGCCAGCAGTTTATCCGGGGGACAGGGAGAGCAGTTCTTC
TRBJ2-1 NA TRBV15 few CATSREDAGPYNEQFF TGTGCCACCAGCAGAGAGGACGCAGGGCCGTACAATGAGCAGTTCTTC
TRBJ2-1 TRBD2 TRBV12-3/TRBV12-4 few CASSLSAGGHSSYNEQFF TGTGCCAGCAGTTTATCAGCGGGGGGGCACAGCTCCTACAATGAGCAGTTCTTC
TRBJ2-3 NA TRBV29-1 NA CSVVGSGNSQYF TGCAGCGTTGTCGGGAGCGGAAATAGCCAGTATTTT
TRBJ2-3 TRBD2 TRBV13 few CASSSGLASDTQYF TGTGCCAGCAGCTCCGGACTAGCGTCGGATACGCAGTATTTT
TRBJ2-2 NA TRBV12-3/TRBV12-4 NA CASRDRGTFLGELFF TGTGCCAGCAGGGACCGTGGGACATTTCTAGGGGAGCTGTTTTTT
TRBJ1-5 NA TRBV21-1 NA CASFGPHFSNQPQHF TGTGCCAGCTTCGGGCCGCACTTTAGCAATCAGCCCCAGCATTTT
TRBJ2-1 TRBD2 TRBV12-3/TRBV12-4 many CASSISGGANEQFF TGTGCCAGCAGTATTAGCGGGGGGGCCAATGAGCAGTTCTTC
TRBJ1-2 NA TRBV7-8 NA CASSGEGRSYTF TGTGCCAGCAGTGGGGAGGGGAGGAGCTACACCTTC
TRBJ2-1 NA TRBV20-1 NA CSASRPQGTNEQFF TGCAGTGCTAGTCGGCCCCAGGGGACCAATGAGCAGTTCTTC
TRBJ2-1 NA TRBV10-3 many CAISEKGDNEQFF TGTGCCATCAGTGAGAAGGGGGACAATGAGCAGTTCTTC
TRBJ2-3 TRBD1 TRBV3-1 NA CASCQLDRLGMEQYF TGTGCCAGCTGCCAACTGGACAGGTTGGGTATGGAGCAGTATTTT
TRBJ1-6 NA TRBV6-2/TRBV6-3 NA CASRERWERSPLHF TGTGCCAGCAGAGAACGTTGGGAAAGGTCACCCCTCCACTTT
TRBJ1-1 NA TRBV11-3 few CASSLAFVGTEAFF TGTGCCAGCAGCTTAGCTTTCGTTGGCACTGAAGCTTTCTTT
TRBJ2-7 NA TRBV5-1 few CASSLEGPPEGEQYF TGCGCCAGCAGCTTGGAGGGGCCGCCGGAGGGCGAGCAGTACTTC
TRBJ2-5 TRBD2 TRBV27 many CASSPMTSGVEETQYF TGTGCCAGCAGTCCGATGACTAGCGGGGTAGAGGAGACCCAGTACTTC
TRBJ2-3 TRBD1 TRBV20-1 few CSVWYRGGTDTQYF TGCAGTGTATGGTACAGGGGAGGCACAGATACGCAGTATTTT
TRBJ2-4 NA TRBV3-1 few CASSQTENIQYF TGTGCCAGCAGCCAGACGGAAAACATTCAGTACTTC
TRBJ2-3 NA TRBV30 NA CAWSGVDTQYF TGTGCCTGGAGTGGGGTGGATACGCAGTATTTT
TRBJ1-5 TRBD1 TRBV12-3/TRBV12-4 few CASTAAGQGRQPQHF TGTGCCAGCACTGCAGCGGGACAGGGCCGCCAGCCCCAGCATTTT
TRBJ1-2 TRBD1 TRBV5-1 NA CASSTAGQDGYTF TGCGCCAGCAGCACGGCGGGACAGGATGGCTACACCTTC
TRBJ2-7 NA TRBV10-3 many CAISENPIGEQYF TGTGCCATCAGTGAGAACCCGATAGGCGAGCAGTACTTC
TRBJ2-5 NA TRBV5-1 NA CASSLQTRRGETQYF TGCGCCAGCAGCTTACAGACTAGGCGCGGGGAGACCCAGTACTTC
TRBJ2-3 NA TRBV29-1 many CSVQRDTQYF TGCAGCGTTCAAAGGGATACGCAGTATTTT
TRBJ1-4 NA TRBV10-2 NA CASKGAATNEKLFF TGCGCCAGCAAGGGTGCTGCAACTAATGAAAAACTGTTTTTT
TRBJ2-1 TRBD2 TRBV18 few CASSPLPGTSGGTNEQFF TGTGCCAGCTCACCACTACCCGGGACTAGCGGGGGGACCAATGAGCAGTTCTTC
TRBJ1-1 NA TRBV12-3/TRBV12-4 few CASSETGTPGAEAFF TGTGCCAGCAGTGAAACCGGGACCCCTGGGGCTGAAGCTTTCTTT
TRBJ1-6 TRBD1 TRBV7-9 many CASSPWGQRNSPLHF TGTGCCAGCAGCCCTTGGGGACAGCGGAATTCACCCCTCCACTTT
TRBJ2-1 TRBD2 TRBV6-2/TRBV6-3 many CASSISGSPYNEQFF TGTGCCAGCAGCATTAGCGGGAGCCCCTACAATGAGCAGTTCTTC
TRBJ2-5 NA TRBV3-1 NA CASTPGGGSGETQYF TGTGCCAGCACCCCGGGTGGGGGCTCGGGGGAGACCCAGTACTTC
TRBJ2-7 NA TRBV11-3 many CASGRSYEQYF TGTGCCAGCGGCAGATCCTACGAGCAGTACTTC
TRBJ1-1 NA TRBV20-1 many CSANRDTEAFF TGCAGTGCTAACAGAGACACTGAAGCTTTCTTT
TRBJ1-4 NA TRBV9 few CASSVTGFTNEKLFF TGTGCCAGCAGCGTTACAGGGTTCACTAATGAAAAACTGTTTTTT
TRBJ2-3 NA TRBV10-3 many CAISGGSTDTQYF TGTGCCATTAGTGGCGGGAGCACAGATACGCAGTATTTT
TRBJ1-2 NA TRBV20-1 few CSAAHQDSRRYTF TGCAGTGCTGCCCACCAGGACAGTCGAAGATACACCTTC
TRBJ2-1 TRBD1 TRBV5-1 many CASSGGTGSGEQFF TGCGCCAGCAGCGGGGGGACAGGGTCTGGGGAGCAGTTCTTC
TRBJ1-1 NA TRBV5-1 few CASRVSAGTEAFF TGCGCCAGCAGGGTATCCGCGGGCACTGAAGCTTTCTTT
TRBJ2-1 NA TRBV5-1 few CASSLMANNEQFF TGCGCCAGCAGCTTGATGGCAAACAATGAGCAGTTCTTC
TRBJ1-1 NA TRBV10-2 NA CATTPRTDTEAFF TGCGCCACCACGCCCCGAACGGACACTGAAGCTTTCTTT
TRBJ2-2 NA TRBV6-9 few CASSPPRPGEPTGELFF TGTGCCAGCAGTCCGCCTCGTCCGGGGGAGCCCACCGGGGAGCTGTTTTTT
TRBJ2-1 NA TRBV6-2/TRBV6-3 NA CASSLAILSYNEQFF TGTGCCAGCAGTCTCGCCATTCTGTCCTACAATGAGCAGTTCTTC
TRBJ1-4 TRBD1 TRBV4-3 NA CASSQSGTARATNEKLFF TGCGCCAGCAGCCAATCCGGGACAGCCCGTGCAACTAATGAAAAACTGTTTTTT
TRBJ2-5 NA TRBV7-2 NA CASSLLSRGKETQYF TGTGCCAGCAGCTTACTCTCCCGGGGGAAAGAGACCCAGTACTTC
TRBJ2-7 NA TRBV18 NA CASSPSRGDEQYF TGTGCCAGCTCACCCTCTAGGGGGGACGAGCAGTACTTC
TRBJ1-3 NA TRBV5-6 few CASSLDASAGLSNTIYF TGTGCCAGCAGCTTGGATGCCAGCGCCGGGCTCTCGAACACCATATATTTT
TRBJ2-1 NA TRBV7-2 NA CASSNNFWGNEQFF TGTGCCAGCAGCAACAACTTCTGGGGGAATGAGCAGTTCTTC